The 5 T cell receptor beta chains given below trace back to one sample, sequenced in a study of T cells in localized non-small cell lung cancer. Profiling relied on immunoSEQ multiplex PCR, and the TCRdb table lists in-frame clones only, not all of them. This sample yields roughly 25,000 clones, of which 88% are seen a single time; 11% to 15% belongs to the top ten. Sequencing used peripheral blood, obtained before any cancer treatment. The receptors shown here come from a female donor over 55 with stage II squamous cell lung carcinoma.

This clone has just a few counts. J is TRBJ2-7 and V is TRBV28; maybe TRBD1 (5 bases). Per germline, CDR1 MDHEN and CDR2 SYDVKM. V lost 1 base, J lost 7 bases, and 8 bases lay in between. The CDR3 has 12 amino acids. The CDR3: CASSLSTEEQYF. The CDR3 DNA follows: TGTGCCAGCAGTTTATCGACAGAGGAGCAGTACTTC.

This clone was seen a single time. J is TRBJ1-1 and V is TRBV7-9; the D gene is possibly TRBD1 (6 bases). Germline V CDR1 and CDR2: SEHNR, FQNEAQ (reference sequence). Between the trimmed V and J ends, which lost 5 bases and 4 bases, there was a span of 29 bases. This CDR3 has 19 residues. This CDR3 is CASSHIGGLSGALGTEAFF. The CDR3 region has the DNA TGTGCCAGCAGCCATATAGGGGGTTTGTCGGGGGCGTTGGGCACTGAAGCTTTCTTT.

In nucleotides, the CDR3 is TGTGCCAGCAGCGCGGGACTAGCCTTCCACGAGCAGTACTTC. Encoded protein: CASSAGLAFHEQYF. The chain employs TRBV9 and TRBJ2-7; TRBD2 matches 9 bases. The V and J ends lost 3 bases and 5 bases, in that order; junction bases with no gene match: 6. CDR3 length: 14 amino acids. Germline loops: CDR1 SGDLS, CDR2 YYNGEE.

The chain carries TRBV18 and TRBJ1-1; D remains ambiguous. The CDR3 consists of 13 residues. Germline CDR1 KGHSH, CDR2 LQKENI. Trimming took 10 bases from V and 1 from J, leaving 13 bases between them. For the CDR3, the DNA is TGTGCCACCCTCAACGGACCGAACACTGAAGCTTTCTTT. Translation: CATLNGPNTEAFF. The whole variable domain, filled in from reference TRBV18 and TRBJ1-1, reads NAGVMQNPRHLVRRRGQEARLRCSPMKGHSHVYWYRQLPEEGLKFMVYLQKENIIDESGMPKERFSAEFPKEGPSILRIQQVVRGDSAAYFCATLNGPNTEAFFGQGTRLTVV.

The J gene is TRBJ2-2, the V gene TRBV7-8, with 7 bases that match TRBD1. This CDR3 has 18 residues. V lost 5 bases to trimming and J lost 6 bases; unmatched junction nucleotides: 18. Germline V CDR1 and CDR2: SGHVS, FQNEAQ. The CDR3 region is CASSPTGLNRGAAGELFF. Here the CDR3 DNA reads TGTGCCAGCAGCCCAACTGGGTTAAACAGGGGAGCAGCCGGGGAGCTGTTTTTT.